These T cell receptor beta chains were read from a single sample in a study of T cells in Graves' hyperthyroidism and ophthalmopathy. Using its own MiXCR run on the multiplex PCR reads, TCRdb lists one record per CDR3 protein. This table holds approximately 590,000 distinct CDR3 sequences, just over 45% found once. The sample comprised peripheral blood or thyroid tissue (not recorded which). The receptors originated from a woman younger than 35 with Graves' hyperthyroidism. The CDR3 runs from the conserved cysteine through the conserved F or W. The order of the fields is clone size, D gene, J gene, V gene, CDR3 DNA, CDR3 protein. A D gene is named only where the DNA matches it firmly. Clone size is not always given. Where it is, it says once, few, many or a class for expanded clones.

size: few; D: -; J: TRBJ2-7; V: TRBV20-1; DNA: TGCAGTGCTAGAGATCTCGAGCGGTCTGAGCAGTACTTC; CDR3: CSARDLERSEQYF
size: once; D: TRBD2; J: TRBJ2-5; V: TRBV20-1; DNA: TGCAGTGCTACACCCCCGGGGGGGGGGCAGGAGACCCAGTACTTC; CDR3: CSATPPGGGQETQYF
size: few; D: -; J: TRBJ1-1; V: TRBV9; DNA: TGTGCCAGCAGCGTAGACGTGGAGACTGAAGCTTTCTTT; CDR3: CASSVDVETEAFF
size: many; D: TRBD2; J: TRBJ2-7; V: TRBV29-1; DNA: TGCAGCGTTGAGTCACCGCTAGCGGGAGTTGACGAGCAGTACTTC; CDR3: CSVESPLAGVDEQYF
size: many; D: -; J: TRBJ1-1; V: TRBV10-3; DNA: TGTGCCAGCAGTAAGGATGAGTACACTGAAGCTTTCTTT; CDR3: CASSKDEYTEAFF
size: few; D: -; J: TRBJ1-1; V: TRBV12-3/TRBV12-4; DNA: TGTGCCAGCAACCCCACAGGGTTCGGTGAAGCTTTCTTT; CDR3: CASNPTGFGEAFF
size: -; D: -; J: TRBJ1-2; V: TRBV10-3; DNA: TGTGCCAGCTTCAGGATAGGCTACACCTTC; CDR3: CASFRIGYTF
size: -; D: -; J: TRBJ2-5; V: TRBV4-1; DNA: TGCGCCAGCAGCCCAGACATCGGTAGCATCCCAGAGACCCAGTACTTC; CDR3: CASSPDIGSIPETQYF
size: -; D: -; J: TRBJ1-1; V: TRBV7-9; DNA: TGTGCCAGCAGCTTAGGACCCAAAGGGGCTGAAGCTTTCTTT; CDR3: CASSLGPKGAEAFF
size: -; D: TRBD1; J: TRBJ1-5; V: TRBV7-6; DNA: TGTGCCAGCAGCCATGAGACAGGGTATCAGCCCCAGCATTTT; CDR3: CASSHETGYQPQHF
size: -; D: TRBD2; J: TRBJ2-5; V: TRBV29-1; DNA: TGCAGCATCCTGACTAGCGGAGGAGAGACCCAGTACTTC; CDR3: CSILTSGGETQYF
size: many; D: TRBD1; J: TRBJ1-5; V: TRBV2; DNA: TGTGCCACCAACGGACAGGGTTCAGAGCCCCAGCATTTT; CDR3: CATNGQGSEPQHF
size: -; D: -; J: TRBJ2-6; V: TRBV2; DNA: TGTGCCAGCAGTCGGGAAGCTGGGGCCAACGTCCTGACTTTC; CDR3: CASSREAGANVLTF
size: -; D: -; J: TRBJ1-5; V: TRBV7-9; DNA: TGCGCCAGCAGCTTCGTTTTTTCCGGTCAGCCCCAGCATTTT; CDR3: CASSFVFSGQPQHF
size: many; D: TRBD2; J: TRBJ2-5; V: TRBV2; DNA: TGTGCCAGCAGTCGGGGGGTAGCTGTAGAGACCCAGTACTTC; CDR3: CASSRGVAVETQYF
size: few; D: TRBD1; J: TRBJ2-5; V: TRBV20-1; DNA: TGCAGTGCGGGTTTCAGGGGGAGTGTGGAGACCCAGTACTTC; CDR3: CSAGFRGSVETQYF
size: -; D: -; J: TRBJ1-1; V: TRBV5-4; DNA: TGTGCCAGCAGCTCGGGCCCGGAGGACACTGAAGCTTTCTTT; CDR3: CASSSGPEDTEAFF
size: once; D: TRBD1; J: TRBJ1-2; V: TRBV7-9; DNA: TGTGCCAGCAGCTTAGCTGGACAGGACTTCTATGGCTACACCTTC; CDR3: CASSLAGQDFYGYTF
size: -; D: -; J: TRBJ2-2; V: TRBV2; DNA: TGTGCCAGCAGTGCGGGGACGGAGTACACCGGGGAGCTGTTTTTT; CDR3: CASSAGTEYTGELFF
size: -; D: TRBD1; J: TRBJ2-5; V: TRBV6-5; DNA: TGTGCCAGCAGTCCAAGACAGGGGGCTGATGAAGAGACCCAGTACTTC; CDR3: CASSPRQGADEETQYF
size: many; D: TRBD1; J: TRBJ1-2; V: TRBV19; DNA: TGTGCCAGTAGAACGACAGGGGTCGACTATGGCTACACCTTC; CDR3: CASRTTGVDYGYTF
size: -; D: -; J: TRBJ2-7; V: TRBV7-9; DNA: TGTGCCAGCAGGTCGACAGACTACGAGCAGTACTTC; CDR3: CASRSTDYEQYF
size: few; D: TRBD1; J: TRBJ2-5; V: TRBV7-9; DNA: TGTGCCAGCAGCTCTGAGGGACAGGGTTATGAGACCCAGTACTTC; CDR3: CASSSEGQGYETQYF
size: -; D: -; J: TRBJ1-4; V: TRBV15; DNA: TGTGCCACCAGCAGAGATGGGGGACTGTCGGATGAAAAACTGTTTTTT; CDR3: CATSRDGGLSDEKLFF
size: -; D: -; J: TRBJ1-2; V: TRBV19; DNA: TGTGCCAGTAGCCCCTCGCAAGATATCGGCGATGGCACCTTC; CDR3: CASSPSQDIGDGTF
size: few; D: TRBD1; J: TRBJ1-5; V: TRBV15; DNA: TGTGCCAGCTCACCTGGACAGGGCGATAGCAATCAGCCCCAGCATTTT; CDR3: CASSPGQGDSNQPQHF
size: many; D: -; J: TRBJ1-2; V: TRBV2; DNA: TGTGCCAGCACATACGTCGGAGGGCAGGATGGCTACACCTTC; CDR3: CASTYVGGQDGYTF
size: -; D: -; J: TRBJ2-2; V: TRBV24-1; DNA: TGTGCCACCGGTGATTTCGGTCCTGGGAACGGGGAGCTGTTTTTT; CDR3: CATGDFGPGNGELFF
size: -; D: TRBD2; J: TRBJ2-5; V: TRBV6-6; DNA: TGTGCCAGCAGTTTCGGACTAGCGGGGGGACAAGAGACCCAGTACTTC; CDR3: CASSFGLAGGQETQYF
size: few; D: -; J: TRBJ2-7; V: TRBV20-1; DNA: TGCAGTGCTAGGACCCCGACTGTTTACGAGCAGTACTTC; CDR3: CSARTPTVYEQYF
size: few; D: -; J: TRBJ1-1; V: TRBV25-1; DNA: TGTGCCAGCAGGTCACGGGGGAACACTGAAGCTTTCTTT; CDR3: CASRSRGNTEAFF
size: -; D: -; J: TRBJ1-2; V: TRBV29-1; DNA: TGCAGCAGTGGAGACACCCGGGCCACTTCGAGATATGGCTACACCTTC; CDR3: CSSGDTRATSRYGYTF
size: -; D: -; J: TRBJ1-4; V: TRBV25-1; DNA: TGTGCCAGCAGGTCCGGGGCTACTAATGAAAAACTGTTTTTT; CDR3: CASRSGATNEKLFF
size: many; D: -; J: TRBJ2-7; V: TRBV7-3; DNA: TGTGCCAGCAGCTTACGGAACGAGCAGTACTTC; CDR3: CASSLRNEQYF
size: -; D: -; J: TRBJ1-4; V: TRBV12-3/TRBV12-4; DNA: TGTGCCAGCAGACCAGATACAACTAATGAAAAACTGTTTTTT; CDR3: CASRPDTTNEKLFF
size: -; D: TRBD2; J: TRBJ2-7; V: TRBV20-1; DNA: TGCAGTGCTCTAATTAGCGGGCAAGCCTACGAGCAGTACTTC; CDR3: CSALISGQAYEQYF
size: -; D: TRBD2; J: TRBJ2-7; V: TRBV2; DNA: TGTGCCAGCATCGGGACTAGCGGGACATCCTACGAGCAGTACTTC; CDR3: CASIGTSGTSYEQYF
size: many; D: -; J: TRBJ2-7; V: TRBV15; DNA: TGTGCCACCAGCACAGACAGTGTCAAGCCCGACGAGCAGTACTTC; CDR3: CATSTDSVKPDEQYF
size: many; D: -; J: TRBJ2-7; V: TRBV7-2; DNA: TGTGCCAGCAGCCCCCGGGGGAGGCACTACGAGCAGTACTTC; CDR3: CASSPRGRHYEQYF
size: -; D: -; J: TRBJ2-2; V: TRBV7-3; DNA: TGTGCCAGCAGCTTAACGGCCATGACCGGGGAGCTGTTTTTT; CDR3: CASSLTAMTGELFF
size: few; D: -; J: TRBJ2-7; V: TRBV7-9; DNA: TGCGCCAGCAGTTTGCAGGATGATTACGAGCAGTACTTC; CDR3: CASSLQDDYEQYF
size: -; D: -; J: TRBJ1-5; V: TRBV7-9; DNA: TGTGCCAGCAGCTTAGCTTCGACAGTCAATCAGCCCCAGCATTTT; CDR3: CASSLASTVNQPQHF
size: few; D: TRBD1; J: TRBJ1-2; V: TRBV29-1; DNA: TGCAGCTCCGACAGGGGTCATGGCTACACCTTC; CDR3: CSSDRGHGYTF
size: -; D: TRBD1; J: TRBJ1-4; V: TRBV15; DNA: TGTGCCACCAGCAGAGGGACAGGCAGAGAAAAACTGTTTTTT; CDR3: CATSRGTGREKLFF
size: -; D: TRBD1; J: TRBJ1-2; V: TRBV14; DNA: TGTGCCAGCAGTCGTCTGGGACAGGGTACCTATGGCTACACCTTC; CDR3: CASSRLGQGTYGYTF
size: many; D: -; J: TRBJ1-1; V: TRBV12-3/TRBV12-4; DNA: TGTGCCAGCAGTACGTGGGGACAGAACACTGAAGCTTTCTTT; CDR3: CASSTWGQNTEAFF
size: many; D: -; J: TRBJ2-7; V: TRBV20-1; DNA: TGCAGTGCAAGGACCAGCTCCTACGAGCAGTACTTC; CDR3: CSARTSSYEQYF
size: few; D: TRBD2; J: TRBJ2-7; V: TRBV2; DNA: TGTGCCAGCAGTTTAAGGGGAGGGGGATCGGGACTAGGCTTCTACGAGCAGTACTTC; CDR3: CASSLRGGGSGLGFYEQYF
size: medium-sized; D: -; J: TRBJ1-1; V: TRBV2; DNA: TGTGCCAGCATGAAAGGGGTGAACACTGAAGCTTTCTTT; CDR3: CASMKGVNTEAFF